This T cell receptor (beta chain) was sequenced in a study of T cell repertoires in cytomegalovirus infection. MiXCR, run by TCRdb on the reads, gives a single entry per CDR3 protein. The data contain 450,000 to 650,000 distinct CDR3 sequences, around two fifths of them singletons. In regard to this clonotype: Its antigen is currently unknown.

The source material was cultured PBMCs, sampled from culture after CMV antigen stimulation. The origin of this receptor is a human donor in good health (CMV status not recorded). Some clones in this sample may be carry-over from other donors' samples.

The CDR3 loop reads CASRFDRGDGYTF. The CDR3 DNA follows: TGCGCCAGCAGGTTCGACAGGGGGGACGGCTACACCTTC. V is TRBV5-1 and J is TRBJ1-2; 9 bases are shared with TRBD1. CDR1 and CDR2 (germline): SGHRS, YFSETQ. The length of the CDR3 is 13 residues. J was trimmed by 8 bases and V by 5 bases; bases with no gene match: 7.